This T cell receptor beta chain was sequenced for a study of blood T cells in healthy people across ages. The use of a sample-barcoded 5' primer and a J-beta primer mix characterized a second PCR of 7 to 11 cycles. From the 5' RACE reads, TCRdb called clonotypes with MiXCR, one entry per CDR3 protein. The table has about 1 million distinct CDR3 sequences, around 43% seen once. From germline, CDR1 is SEHNR and CDR2 FQNEAQ (reference sequence). This CDR3 comprises 13 residues. V gave up 1 base and J gave up 9 bases; unmatched junction bases: 2. V and J are TRBV7-9 and TRBJ2-1; TRBD2 matches at 8 bases. The sample consisted of blood. This sequence was found in a woman aged 60-70 years in good health. The CDR3 spells CASSLGTSTEQFF. DNA for the CDR3: TGTGCCAGCAGCTTAGGGACTAGCACTGAGCAGTTCTTC. The full variable domain, its missing parts supplied by reference TRBV7-9 and TRBJ2-1, is DTGVSQNPRHKITKRGQNVTFRCDPISEHNRLYWYRQTLGQGPEFLTYFQNEAQLEKSRLLSDRFSAERPKGSFSTLEIQRTEQGDSAMYLCASSLGTSTEQFFGPGTRLTVL.